This T cell receptor beta chain is drawn from a study of shared clonotypes between healthy human individuals. Terminally differentiated effector memory CD45RA+ cells were left out of the naive CD8 fraction, which was CD45RO-negative and positively selected for CCR7. Only in-frame clones appear in the TCRdb table, and some are missing; sequencing was by immunoSEQ multiplex PCR. The sample carries some 740,000 clones, around 93% recorded once. Of note for this clone: The sample holds other DNA sequences that translate to the same CDR3.

This receptor was obtained from a man aged 25-40 years in good health. The sequenced sample was naive CD8+ T cells sorted from blood.

The CDR3 is CASSLSADSNQPQHF. The CDR3 DNA reads TGTGCCAGCAGCTTATCAGCGGATAGCAATCAGCCCCAGCATTTT. The genes are TRBV7-9 and TRBJ1-5; no firm D call. Trimming removed 2 bases at V and 0 bases at J, with 8 bases between. Per the germline V gene, CDR1 is SEHNR and CDR2 is FQNEAQ (reference sequence). The CDR3 covers 15 residues.